This record covers a single TCR beta chain. Its antigen is still unknown. Base qualities are not recorded, but no much larger clone differs from it by a single base. This sample includes further DNA sequences coding for the same CDR3. These data belong to a study of PD-L1 blockade in urothelial cancer (dated by TCRdb to about 2017). General notes on the study: All patients started therapy at some point between 2014 and 2016 and received atezolizumab 1,200 mg intravenously every 3 weeks. About 85% of the 29 patients were identified as males with urothelial cancer of bladder origin, and a prior smoking history was reported by 18 of 29 patients. An ECOG performance status of 0 or 1 was recorded for the patients, and 0 to 3 prior chemotherapy regimens had been received by the patients. Blood samples were analyzed at 3 weeks after treatment start (second dose) and at 6 weeks after treatment start. Blood samples yielded a median of around 150,000 T cells and more than 75,000 unique TCRs, with median clonality roughly 0.085. Somatic, immune and clinical correlates of response to PD-L1 blockade with atezolizumab in urothelial cancer were the focus of an exploratory multi-omic analysis. Pretreatment tumor samples and matched peripheral blood, collected serially before and after atezolizumab treatment, underwent TCR sequencing. Durable clinical benefit was defined as progression-free survival longer than 6 months, and TCR features were also tested against progression-free and overall survival. In the same patients, whole exome sequencing and RNA sequencing of pretreatment tumors were performed in addition to TCR sequencing. Durable clinical benefit was achieved by nine patients but not by the remaining 20. Pretreatment blood TCR-seq was available for under 35 patients, at least one posttreatment blood collection was obtained for some 24 patients, and tumor TCR-seq was available for some 24 patients.

Each PCR received spiked-in synthetic TCR analog templates so that absolute template abundance could be estimated from read counts. TCRbeta CDR3 regions were amplified from genomic DNA with bias-controlled V and J gene primers using the immunoSEQ assay. Sequencing of rearranged TCRbeta segments was done at approximately 20X coverage. In the original analysis: Sequencing errors were corrected by clustering and CDR3s were annotated against IMGT to assign V, D and J genes. Downstream analyses used only productive TCRbeta rearrangements, leaving out any out-of-frame or stop-codon sequences. Clonality was calculated as one minus the Shannon entropy normalized by the log of the number of unique productive sequences. Clones differing between time points or between blood and tumor were identified using Fisher's exact test with Benjamini-Hochberg correction, with an adjusted p below 0.01 applied as the threshold. This is the immuneACCESS table as TCRdb keeps it, with only in-frame sequences that have V and J called. A part of the clones is gone; compared with another copy, unresolved V genes explain less than half, and the rest is unexplained. V, J and clone size reflect that table, while D and trimming were determined from the DNA. The sample profile shows 70,000 or so clones; approximately 87% of them were found once. The ten top clones hold roughly 4.7% of the sample.

Interpreted using the paper, the time point label stands for: pretreatment peripheral blood. A total of 25 to 35 patients with locally advanced or metastatic urothelial carcinoma, treated at Memorial Sloan Kettering on a trial protocol, made up the cohort. Peripheral blood mononuclear cells were collected pretreatment and during treatment, with between 1 and 8 total time points per patient. The Qiagen DNeasy Blood extraction kit was used to purify genomic DNA from total PBMCs and from tumor samples. PBMCs were collected pretreatment and during treatment and were isolated and stored as previously described. Reading the germline V gene (reference sequence) gives CDR1 GTSNPN and CDR2 SVGIG. There are 16 amino acids in the CDR3, from cysteine to phenylalanine inclusive. Of the read, only the CDR3 DNA is kept; its 48 bases are in frame from base 1. Trimming accounts for 2 bases at V and 2 bases at J, while the number of junction bases matched to no gene is 10.

Results the study describes overall, beyond this receptor: A pretreatment peripheral blood TCR clonality below the median was linked to improved progression-free and overall survival. Because of the small sample size (n ≈ 29) and the many exploratory analyses performed, the results are intended to be regarded as hypothesis-generating. Greater expansion of tumor-associated TCR clones in peripheral blood 3 weeks after the start of treatment was observed in patients with durable benefit (n of about 22, p = 0.022).

This clonotype was sampled from a man between 65 and 85 years old with urothelial cancer. Sample: PBMCs, taken around atezolizumab (anti-PD-L1) treatment. The rearrangement joined TRBV30 to TRBJ2-7; TRBD2 agrees with 9 junctional bases. CDR3 protein: CAWSPTRTSAPYEQYF. At the DNA level, the sequence is TGTGCCTGGAGTCCGACCCGGACTAGCGCTCCCTACGAGCAGTACTTC.